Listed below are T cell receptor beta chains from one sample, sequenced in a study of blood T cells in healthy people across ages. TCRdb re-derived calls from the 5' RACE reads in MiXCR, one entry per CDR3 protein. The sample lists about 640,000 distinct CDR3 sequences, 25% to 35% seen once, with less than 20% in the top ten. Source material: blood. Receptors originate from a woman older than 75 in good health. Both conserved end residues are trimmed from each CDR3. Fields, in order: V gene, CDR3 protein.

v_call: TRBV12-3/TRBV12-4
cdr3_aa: ASSPPGRETQY

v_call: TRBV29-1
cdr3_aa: SVERDNYEQY

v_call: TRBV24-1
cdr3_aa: ATSGQGSNGYT

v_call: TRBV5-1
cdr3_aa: ASSLSITGAKTEAF

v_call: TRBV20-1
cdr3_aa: SARDGSRGTGINSPLH

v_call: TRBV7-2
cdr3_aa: ASSTQWGWDEQY

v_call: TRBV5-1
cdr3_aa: ASSLATISTDTQY

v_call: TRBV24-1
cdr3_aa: ATSEAGIGETQF

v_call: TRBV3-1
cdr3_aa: ASRGRGQGLSRSGANVLT

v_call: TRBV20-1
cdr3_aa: SAGGENTGELF

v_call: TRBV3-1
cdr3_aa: ASSRLGTSGGETQY

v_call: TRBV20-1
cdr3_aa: SASPSANNEQF

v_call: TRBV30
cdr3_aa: AWSDFGYEQY

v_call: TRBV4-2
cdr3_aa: ASSQDKAGGVIDTQY

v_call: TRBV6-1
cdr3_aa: ASSEARGLATNEKLF

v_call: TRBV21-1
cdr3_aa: ASSKGRVGYT

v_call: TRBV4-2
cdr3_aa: ASSRRGGTQETQY

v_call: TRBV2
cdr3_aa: AIPHTDTQY

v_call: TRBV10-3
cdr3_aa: ATGLVETDTQY

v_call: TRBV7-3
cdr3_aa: ASSSLHLDSPSYGYT

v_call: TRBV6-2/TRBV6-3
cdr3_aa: ASSSPLGNEQF

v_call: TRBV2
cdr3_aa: ASSEDIGYEQY

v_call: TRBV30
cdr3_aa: AWTGGTGRVRETQY

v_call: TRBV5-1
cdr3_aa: ASSLGDSYYSNQPQH

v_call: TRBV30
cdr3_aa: AWSKDGYEQY

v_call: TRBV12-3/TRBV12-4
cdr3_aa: ACSPGTGGYGYT

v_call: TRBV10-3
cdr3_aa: AISEGAGGPGDTQY

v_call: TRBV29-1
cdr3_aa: SSGTVGEKLF

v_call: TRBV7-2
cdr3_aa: ASRNDPGTSGGARADTQY

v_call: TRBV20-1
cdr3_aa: SGASSYEQY

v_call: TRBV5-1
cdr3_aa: ASSWSRDRMNYGYT

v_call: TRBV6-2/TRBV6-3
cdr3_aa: ASSRDRYYEQY

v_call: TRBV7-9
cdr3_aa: ASSPGQGHEKLF

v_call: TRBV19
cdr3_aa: ASSATGGYTSEQETQY